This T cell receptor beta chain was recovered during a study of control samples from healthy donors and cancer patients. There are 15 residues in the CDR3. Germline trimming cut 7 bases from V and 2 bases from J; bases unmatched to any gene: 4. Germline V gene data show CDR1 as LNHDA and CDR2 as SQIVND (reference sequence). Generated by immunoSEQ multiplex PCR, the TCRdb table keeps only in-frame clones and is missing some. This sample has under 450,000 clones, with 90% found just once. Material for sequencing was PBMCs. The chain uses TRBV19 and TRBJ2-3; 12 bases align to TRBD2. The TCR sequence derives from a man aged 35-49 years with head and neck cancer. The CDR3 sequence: CASKLAGGNTDTQYF. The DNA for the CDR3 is TGTGCCAGTAAACTAGCGGGGGGCAACACAGATACGCAGTATTTT.